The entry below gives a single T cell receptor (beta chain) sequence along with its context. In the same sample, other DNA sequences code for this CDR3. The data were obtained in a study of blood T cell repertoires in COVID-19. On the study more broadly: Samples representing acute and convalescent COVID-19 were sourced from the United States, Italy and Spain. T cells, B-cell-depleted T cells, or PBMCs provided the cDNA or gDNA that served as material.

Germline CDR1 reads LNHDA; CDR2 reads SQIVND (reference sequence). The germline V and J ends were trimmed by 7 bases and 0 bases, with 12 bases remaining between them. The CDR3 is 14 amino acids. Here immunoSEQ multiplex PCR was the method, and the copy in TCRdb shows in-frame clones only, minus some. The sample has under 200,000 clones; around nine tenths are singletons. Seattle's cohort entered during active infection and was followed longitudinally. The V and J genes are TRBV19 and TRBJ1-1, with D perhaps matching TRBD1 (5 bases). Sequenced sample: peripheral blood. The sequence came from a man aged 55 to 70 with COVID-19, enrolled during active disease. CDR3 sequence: CASNRGRLNTEAFF. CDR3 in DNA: TGTGCCAGTAATAGGGGTAGGTTGAACACTGAAGCTTTCTTT.